This T cell receptor (beta chain) appears in the sequencing data of a study of shared clonotypes between healthy human individuals. On the study more broadly: The people who gave samples were a couple of women and a few men aged 18 to 49. Donors had three CD4 naive, three CD4 memory, two CD8 naive and one CD8 memory plate apiece.

The donors were adults (healthy and HIV-negative) with no recent acute infections or vaccinations. Into CD45RA+ naive and CD45RA-negative memory subsets, the CD4+ cells were split. Looked up from germline, CDR1 is SGHNT and CDR2 is YYREEE (reference sequence). Unmatched junction bases numbered 6, after V lost 5 bases and J lost 2 bases. There are 14 residues in the CDR3. Only a few counts were recorded for this clone. Sequencing was performed with immunoSEQ multiplex PCR; in TCRdb, only in-frame clones are kept and a portion is missing. The table lists 2.3 million or so clones, approximately 95% of them singletons.

This TCR came from a man younger than 30 in good health. Some clones in this sample may be carry-over from other donors' samples. The V call is TRBV5-4, the J call TRBJ1-1; 7 nucleotides align to TRBD1. The sequencing input was naive CD4+ T cells from PBMCs. The subset here: CD45RA+ positively selected. CDR3 protein: CASREGQLNTEAFF. CDR3 nucleotide sequence: TGTGCCAGCAGGGAGGGACAGTTAAACACTGAAGCTTTCTTT.